The 9 T cell receptor beta chains reported below all come from one sample, sequenced in a study of OX40 agonist ivuxolimab in advanced cancers. The method was immunoSEQ multiplex PCR; TCRdb's version includes in-frame clones alone and lacks a portion of them. This table has some 86,000 clones, 87% appearing once. The specimen comprised CD4+ or CD8+ T cells sorted from blood, sampled in a trial of the OX40 agonist ivuxolimab. These receptor sequences come from an adult with an advanced solid tumor such as melanoma, head and neck, liver or kidney cancer.

V and J are TRBV6-1 and TRBJ1-1, with a tentative D call TRBD1 (5 bases). The CDR3 contains 13 residues. Germline V gives CDR1 MNHNS, CDR2 SASEGT. V lost 4 bases and J 3 bases, leaving 9 bases between the germline ends. DNA for the CDR3: TGTGCCAGCAGTGTTCAGGGCTACACTGAAGCTTTCTTT. This sequence encodes CASSVQGYTEAFF.

This chain links TRBV18 with TRBJ2-7; 7 nucleotides agree with TRBD2. Per germline, CDR1 KGHSH and CDR2 LQKENI. CDR3 length equals 17 residues. V was clipped by 3 bases and J by 2 bases; unmatched bases: 13. The CDR3: CASSPTPRDGGTYEQYF. The CDR3 region has the DNA TGTGCCAGCTCACCTACCCCCCGAGACGGGGGGACCTACGAGCAGTACTTC. Together with reference TRBV18 and TRBJ2-7, the CDR3 gives the full variable domain: NAGVMQNPRHLVRRRGQEARLRCSPMKGHSHVYWYRQLPEEGLKFMVYLQKENIIDESGMPKERFSAEFPKEGPSILRIQQVVRGDSAAYFCASSPTPRDGGTYEQYFGPGTRLTVT.

The V call is TRBV29-1, the J call TRBJ1-4, with 8 bases matching TRBD1. The CDR3 has 14 residues. V trimming: 5 bases; J trimming: 8 bases; junction bases outside the gene matches: 10. Germline CDR1 is SQVTM and CDR2 is ANQGSEA. The CDR3 DNA reads TGCAGCGTTCGCGCCCAGGGGGCTGGGGAAAAACTGTTTTTT. Its translation is CSVRAQGAGEKLFF.

Details on this clone: The identical CDR3 is also encoded by other nucleotide sequences in the sample. The V and J genes are TRBV18 and TRBJ1-3; D is uncertain. The CDR3 has 15 residues. The V end was cut by 3 bases, the J end by 1 base, with 10 bases between. CDR1 is KGHSH and CDR2 is LQKENI in the germline V gene. The CDR3 DNA follows: TGTGCCAGCTCACCCCAGCAGGCTTCTGGAAACACCATATATTTT. Residues: CASSPQQASGNTIYF.

This chain connects TRBV21-1 to TRBJ2-7; TRBD2, the table's D call, lacks a check against the DNA. TRBV21-1 constitutes a pseudogene. This CDR3 is built from 12 residues. This CDR3 is CASPGGAYEQYF. The CDR3 coding sequence is TGTGCCAGCCCAGGAGGAGCCTACGAGCAGTACTTC.

The CDR3 nucleotides read TGTGCCAGTAGTATACAGCTCGGGACCTCTGGAAACACCATATATTTT. Protein sequence: CASSIQLGTSGNTIYF. The rearrangement links TRBV19 to TRBJ1-3, with D possibly matching TRBD1 (5 bases). Trimming shortened V by 2 bases and J by 0 bases, and 11 bases separated the two germline ends. Germline V gives CDR1 LNHDA, CDR2 SQIVND (reference sequence). The length of the CDR3 is 16 residues.

The chain recombines TRBV4-2 with TRBJ2-5; D is possibly TRBD2 (6 bases). The CDR3 length is 16 residues. V was cut by 0 bases and J by 3 bases, with 14 bases left in between. CDR1 and CDR2 (germline): LGHNA, YNFKEQ. The CDR3 DNA is TGTGCCAGCAGCCAAGATCTTGGACCGGGGGAAGAGACCCAGTACTTC. It encodes CASSQDLGPGEETQYF.

This chain links TRBV6-6 with TRBJ1-5, with D hard to call. The CDR3 totals 16 residues. V gave up 2 bases and J gave up 3 bases, with 14 bases separating them. CDR1 is MNHNY and CDR2 is SVGAGI in the germline V gene (reference sequence). CDR3 amino acids: CASSYGRRQDNQPQHF. CDR3 sequence (DNA): TGTGCCAGCAGTTACGGCAGGAGGCAGGACAATCAGCCCCAGCATTTT.

This chain's CDR3 is CAISVESGLTEAFF. The CDR3 DNA is TGTGCCATCAGTGTTGAGTCAGGGCTCACTGAAGCTTTCTTT. V usage is TRBV10-3 and J usage is TRBJ1-1; the D gene is possibly TRBD1 (5 bases). Trimming removed 4 bases at V and 4 bases at J, with 13 bases between. The CDR3 has 14 amino acids. Germline V gives CDR1 ENHRY, CDR2 SYGVKD.